The T cell receptor (beta chain) under discussion was sequenced for a study of OX40 agonist ivuxolimab in advanced cancers. Sequencing was performed with immunoSEQ multiplex PCR; in TCRdb, only in-frame clones are kept and a portion is missing. The data hold tens of thousands of clones, with around 91% observed a single time. Germline CDR1 is SGHVS and CDR2 is FNYEAQ. V was cut by 4 bases and J by 4 bases, with 10 bases left in between. The CDR3 consists of 13 residues. The sequences come from CD4+ or CD8+ T cells sorted from blood, collected in a trial of the OX40 agonist ivuxolimab. The TCR sequence derives from an adult with an advanced solid tumor such as melanoma, head and neck, liver or kidney cancer. The V and J genes are TRBV7-6 and TRBJ2-5, with D unclear. The CDR3 loop is CASSSALGETQYF. CDR3 nucleotides: TGTGCCAGCAGCTCTGCGTTGGGAGAGACCCAGTACTTC. The full variable domain, rest sourced from reference TRBV7-6 and TRBJ2-5, is GAGVSQSPRYKVTKRGQDVALRCDPISGHVSLYWYRQALGQGPEFLTYFNYEAQQDKSGLPNDRFSAERPEGSISTLTIQRTEQRDSAMYRCASSSALGETQYFGPGTRLLVL.